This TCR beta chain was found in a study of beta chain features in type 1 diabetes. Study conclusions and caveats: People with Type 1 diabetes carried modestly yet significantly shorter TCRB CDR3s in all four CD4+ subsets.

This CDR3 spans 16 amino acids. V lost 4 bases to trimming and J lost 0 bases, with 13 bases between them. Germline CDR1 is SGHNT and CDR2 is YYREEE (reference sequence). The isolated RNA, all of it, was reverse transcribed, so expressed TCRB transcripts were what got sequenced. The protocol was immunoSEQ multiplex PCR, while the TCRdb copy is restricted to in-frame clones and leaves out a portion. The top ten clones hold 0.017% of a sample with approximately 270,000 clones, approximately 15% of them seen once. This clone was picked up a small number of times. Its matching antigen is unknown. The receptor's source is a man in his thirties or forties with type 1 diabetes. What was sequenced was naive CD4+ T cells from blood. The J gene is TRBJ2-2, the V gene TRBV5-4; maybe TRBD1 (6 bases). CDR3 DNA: TGTGCCAGCAGCACCCCCGGGACACCGAACACCGGGGAGCTGTTTTTT. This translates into CASSTPGTPNTGELFF.